The 20 T cell receptor beta chains in this list originate from one sample, sequenced in a study of cytomegalovirus exposure and HLA in healthy donors. It was with 60 Vbeta and 13 Jbeta primers that the PCR ran. Here immunoSEQ multiplex PCR was the method, and the copy in TCRdb shows in-frame clones only, minus some. The sample comprises 90,000 to 130,000 clones, 79% of which are singletons, and approximately 3.1% rests with the top ten. The sample comprised PBMCs. These receptors all come from a woman younger than 30 in good health and CMV-seropositive.

This chain links TRBV7-9 with TRBJ2-4; D gene uncertain. This CDR3 spans 15 amino acids. Germline values: CDR1 SEHNR, CDR2 FQNEAQ (reference sequence). V shed 5 bases and J shed 0 bases, with 11 bases lying between them. In DNA form, the CDR3 reads TGTGCCAGCAGCCCCTCCTGGCTAGCCAAAAACATTCAGTACTTC. Translation: CASSPSWLAKNIQYF.

A few counts support this clone. The gene calls are TRBV9 and TRBJ2-5; 9 bases are a match to TRBD2. CDR1 is SGDLS and CDR2 is YYNGEE in the germline V gene. Germline trimming cut 4 bases from V and 5 bases from J; bases unmatched to any gene: 15. This CDR3 has 17 residues. The CDR3 loop is CASSPNGAGGPWETQYF. As DNA, the CDR3 is TGTGCCAGCAGCCCCAACGGAGCGGGAGGACCGTGGGAGACCCAGTACTTC.

The J gene is TRBJ1-5, the V gene TRBV6-4; D not resolved. Per germline, CDR1 MRHNA and CDR2 SNTAGT. V was shortened by 8 bases and J by 0 bases, with 14 bases between the two germline ends. This CDR3 spans 15 amino acids. CDR3 loop: CASGQVHHSNQPQHF. The CDR3 DNA sequence: TGTGCCAGCGGCCAGGTTCACCATAGCAATCAGCCCCAGCATTTT.

The CDR3 reads CASSLNGAQGKYF. CDR3 coding DNA: TGTGCCAGCAGCTTAAATGGGGCTCAGGGGAAGTACTTC. This chain links TRBV11-2 with TRBJ2-7; TRBD1 might be the D (6 bases). Germline lookup yields CDR1 SGHAT and CDR2 FQNNGV. Trimming removed 2 bases from V and 11 bases from J, with 16 bases in between. The CDR3 sequence is 13 residues long.

This clone was observed a few times. The J gene is TRBJ1-2, the V gene TRBV30; 8 bases align to TRBD1. This CDR3 spans 14 amino acids. CDR1 is GTSNPN, CDR2 SVGIG, per germline (reference sequence). The ends lost 4 bases at V and 3 bases at J; junction bases unmatched: 7. CDR3 region: CAWNPGGADYGYTF. The CDR3 DNA reads as TGTGCCTGGAACCCAGGGGGCGCAGACTATGGCTACACCTTC.

The chain is built from TRBV28 and TRBJ2-7; D is possibly TRBD2 (5 bases). Germline V lookup: CDR1 MDHEN, CDR2 SYDVKM. There are 12 residues in the CDR3. Trimming took off 6 bases at V and 0 bases at J, with 6 bases between the two ends. This CDR3 reads CASRRGSYEQYF. For the CDR3, the DNA is TGTGCCAGCAGACGGGGCTCCTACGAGCAGTACTTC.

The rearrangement links TRBV25-1 to TRBJ1-5, with D perhaps TRBD1 (5 bases). Germline V gene data show CDR1 as MGHDK and CDR2 as SYGVNS. V dropped 1 base and J dropped 3 bases, with 13 bases sitting between them. The CDR3 runs 16 residues. CDR3 bases: TGTGCCAGCAGTGAATGGGGGGGGGATGACAATCAGCCCCAGCATTTT. It encodes CASSEWGGDDNQPQHF.

The chain combines TRBV19 with TRBJ1-5; D is perhaps TRBD1 (5 bases). Germline V lookup: CDR1 LNHDA, CDR2 SQIVND (reference sequence). The CDR3 consists of 15 residues. Trimming removed 3 bases from V and 5 bases from J, with 14 bases in between. The CDR3 sequence is CASSIDRGLDQPQHF. The CDR3 region has the DNA TGTGCCAGTAGTATCGATCGGGGGTTGGATCAGCCCCAGCATTTT.

The genes are TRBV6-5 and TRBJ2-5; tentative D call: TRBD2 (5 bases). The V gene lost 2 bases and the J gene lost 4 bases, with 17 bases spanning the gap. Germline values: CDR1 MNHEY, CDR2 SVGAGI. The CDR3 is 16 amino acids. The CDR3 is CASSYGGPGESETQYF. For the CDR3, the DNA is TGTGCCAGCAGTTACGGCGGTCCCGGGGAATCAGAGACCCAGTACTTC.

The V and J genes are TRBV19 and TRBJ2-4, with 14 positions matching TRBD2. Germline CDR1 is LNHDA and CDR2 is SQIVND (reference sequence). Losses at the gene ends were 8 bases for V and 0 bases for J; bases not matched to a gene: 6. CDR3 length: 17 amino acids. The CDR3 region is CASAGTSGGLAKNIQYF. The CDR3 coding sequence is TGTGCCAGTGCGGGGACTAGCGGGGGATTAGCCAAAAACATTCAGTACTTC.

The V call is TRBV28, the J call TRBJ1-1; D is unresolved. V was pared by 7 bases and J by 4 bases, with 22 bases between. Germline assignment: CDR1 MDHEN and CDR2 SYDVKM. This CDR3 is 16 amino acids long. The CDR3 spells CASNPPEGGLGTEAFF. The CDR3 nucleotides are TGTGCCAGCAACCCCCCGGAGGGAGGACTTGGCACTGAAGCTTTCTTT.

This chain joins TRBV15 and TRBJ2-1; 9 bases fit TRBD2. After removal of 0 bases from V and 0 bases from J, the junction contained 3 bases not matched to a gene. The CDR3 loop spans 17 amino acids. The germline V gene encodes CDR1 LNHNV and CDR2 YYDKDF (reference sequence). CDR3 sequence: CATSRDKTSGSYNEQFF. In DNA form, the CDR3 reads TGTGCCACCAGCAGAGATAAGACTAGCGGCTCCTACAATGAGCAGTTCTTC.

This chain connects TRBV7-2 to TRBJ2-1; D is unresolved. CDR1 and CDR2 (germline): SGHTA, FQGNSA. The CDR3 extends over 15 amino acids. V gave up 1 base and J gave up 2 bases, with 9 bases separating them. DNA of the CDR3: TGTGCCAGCAGCTTAGTCGGCGGAGCCTACAATGAGCAGTTCTTC. Protein: CASSLVGGAYNEQFF.

This chain connects TRBV9 to TRBJ2-1, with D maybe TRBD2 (5 bases). In germline, CDR1 is SGDLS, CDR2 YYNGEE. CDR3 length: 15 amino acids. V lost 5 bases and J 2 bases, leaving 14 bases between the germline ends. The CDR3 is CASSVEGVPYNEQFF. CDR3 nucleotide sequence: TGTGCCAGCAGTGTTGAGGGAGTACCCTACAATGAGCAGTTCTTC. Full variable domain (outside the CDR3, taken from reference TRBV9 and TRBJ2-1): DSGVTQTPKHLITATGQRVTLRCSPRSGDLSVYWYQQSLDQGLQFLIQYYNGEERAKGNILERFSAQQFPDLHSELNLSSLELGDSALYFCASSVEGVPYNEQFFGPGTRLTVL.

The chain uses TRBV15 and TRBJ2-7; TRBD1 might be the D (7 bases). In germline, CDR1 is LNHNV, CDR2 YYDKDF (reference sequence). This CDR3 has 18 amino acids. The V end was cut by 0 bases, the J end by 2 bases, with 20 bases between. The CDR3 loop reads CATSRDNYGGGSPYEQYF. In DNA form, the CDR3 reads TGTGCCACCAGCAGAGATAATTACGGAGGGGGCTCCCCCTACGAGCAGTACTTC.

The chain joins TRBV9 to TRBJ2-2, with D possibly TRBD2 on 6 matching bases. This CDR3 contains 15 residues. Germline V gene data show CDR1 as SGDLS and CDR2 as YYNGEE. The germline V and J ends were trimmed by 3 bases and 5 bases, with 14 bases remaining between them. The CDR3 coding sequence is TGTGCCAGCAGCGGCGGTAGCGGCGGAACCGGGGAGCTGTTTTTT. As protein: CASSGGSGGTGELFF.

In this sample, this clone turned up a few times. V usage is TRBV7-2 and J usage is TRBJ2-7, with a weak D call TRBD2 (5 bases). The germline CDR1 and CDR2 sequences are SGHTA and FQGNSA. Trimming pared 1 base from V and 0 bases from J, leaving 10 bases between. There are 15 residues in the CDR3. CDR3 nucleotide sequence: TGTGCCAGCAGCTTAGGGGGAGCGTCCTCCTACGAGCAGTACTTC. It specifies CASSLGGASSYEQYF.

The chain links TRBV9 to TRBJ2-7; tentative D call: TRBD2 (5 bases). The ends were cut back, 0 bases at V and 5 bases at J, with 12 bases in the middle. The CDR3 has 14 residues. The germline CDR1 and CDR2 sequences are SGDLS and YYNGEE. As DNA, the CDR3 is TGTGCCAGCAGCGTAGGGGAGCTCTCGAACGAGCAGTACTTC. It yields the protein CASSVGELSNEQYF.

The chain uses TRBV5-1 and TRBJ2-1; D is perhaps TRBD1 (6 bases). Between the trimmed V and J ends, which lost 3 bases and 6 bases, there was a span of 10 bases. The CDR3 covers 13 residues. Germline V gene data show CDR1 as SGHRS and CDR2 as YFSETQ. CDR3 DNA: TGCGCCAGCAGCTGGGGACACCCCAATGAGCAGTTCTTC. Protein sequence: CASSWGHPNEQFF.

Points on this clone: An end of the junction differs from the germline gene, which may be a read error. J is TRBJ2-7 and V is TRBV30, with TRBD1 matching 7 bases. The V gene's germline CDR1 is GTSNPN and CDR2 SVGIG (reference sequence). This CDR3 has 15 amino acids. The CDR3 coding sequence is TGTGCCTGGAGTATACCTCGACAGGGTTGGTACGAGCAGTCCTTC. Protein sequence: CAWSIPRQGWYEQSF.